The T cell receptor beta chain described here comes from a study of T-cell memory formation after mild COVID-19 (dated by TCRdb to the early 2020s). Notes on the research overall: Most TCR sequence clusters were specific to one of the two donors. In a couple of donors, T-cell clones that expanded and contracted after mild COVID-19 were tracked by sequencing TCRalpha and TCRbeta repertoires over time. The cohort was made up of two young adult volunteers, one female and one male, who were previously healthy.

The instrument given in TCRdb is Illumina NovaSeq 6000. Using 5'RACE with constant-segment primers, TCRalpha and TCRbeta cDNA libraries were constructed, with sample barcodes and unique molecular identifiers added in the process. Trizol reagent was used to extract RNA from every sample. Library amplification was performed in two PCR steps, and a second sample barcode and Illumina TruSeq adapters were introduced in the second step. Sequencing of libraries was performed on an Illumina NovaSeq with 2 x 150 bp paired-end reads. The original methods were these. Demultiplexing of reads and collapsing into UMI-guided consensus sequences were performed with migec v1.2.7. Using mixcr v2.1.11, UMI consensuses were aligned to TRA and TRB V and J templates and then assembled into clonotypes. Clonotypes were classified as expanded or contracted when called significant by both edgeR and NoisET, with noise models trained on biological replicates. For edgeR calls, the cutoffs were a false discovery rate-adjusted p below 0.01 and a log2 fold-change threshold of 1. PCA with hierarchical clustering of max-normalized trajectories of the 1000 most abundant clonotypes was used as exploratory dynamics analysis. Separately sequenced CD4+ and CD8+ repertoires were used to assign a CD4 or CD8 phenotype to each responding clone. Using fastp at Q25 and MiXCR, TCRdb reprocessed the public reads and kept productive beta chains. When rows share a CDR3 protein, they turn into one entry using the most common DNA and genes. TCRdb's processing, not the authors' own work, is the source of the V and J calls. Present in this sample are roughly 130,000 distinct CDR3 sequences, about 18% of which were seen just once. The ten largest clones add up to over 4% of the sample.

This clonotype has just a few counts. Its antigen is not yet known. No clone much larger than this one lies a single base away; base qualities are absent. PBMCs were isolated by Ficoll-Paque density gradient centrifugation. The research as a whole found: Clones that contracted from day 15 to 85 showed balanced CD4/CD8 phenotypes, whereas a second wave of clones that expanded from day 15 to 37 leaned towards CD4+. Contracting CD4+ clones were located mainly in the CM and EM memory subsets, whereas CD8+ clones were found to be enriched in EMRA. Only two mild cases were covered in the study, and larger cohorts including severe cases with pre-infection samples were considered necessary. SARS-CoV-2 specificity was not confirmed for the second-wave clones peaking on day 37. Some responding clones were found in pre-infection memory, which suggests that pre-existing cross-reactive memory T cells took part in the SARS-CoV-2 response.

The clonotype originates from a man aged 18 to 29 who had mild COVID-19 (a few samples of this study predate the infection). The sample titles of this study are shuffled in the database, so cell type and time point are left out; the donor was told from shared clones. The material sequenced was PBMCs or a T cell subset sorted from them (not recorded which).

The encoded CDR3 is CASSKQGNTIYF. The sequence in DNA is TGTGCCAGCAGTAAACAGGGAAACACCATATATTTT. Recombination connected TRBV28 to TRBJ1-3; no D gene can be assigned with confidence. Measured from the cysteine to the phenylalanine, the CDR3 is 12 residues long. Left in the record is the CDR3 DNA by itself, 36 bases read in frame from the first base. V lost 5 bases and J lost 4 bases; the stretch between them is 6 bases long. Sequences MDHEN (CDR1) and SYDVKM (CDR2) are obtained from the germline V gene.